The 4 T cell receptor beta chains presented below share a single source sample, sequenced in a study of blood T cell repertoires in COVID-19. Assay used: immunoSEQ multiplex PCR; TCRdb lists only in-frame clones, some missing. The profile shows 140,000 or so clones, approximately 85% of them singletons. The sequenced material came from peripheral blood. These receptors all come from a man between 45 and 60 years old with acute or convalescent COVID-19.

This clone was recorded a few times. This chain uses TRBV28 with TRBJ2-3; 13 nucleotides agree with TRBD2. The V segment lost 5 bases and the J segment 1 base; nucleotides outside the gene matches: 9. The CDR3 runs to 18 residues. Germline V gene data show CDR1 as MDHEN and CDR2 as SYDVKM. In DNA form, the CDR3 reads TGTGCCAGCAGTGCCGGGACTAGCGGGAACGCCGGCACAGATACGCAGTATTTT. Protein product: CASSAGTSGNAGTDTQYF.

This clone was detected a few times. This sequence joins TRBV27 and TRBJ2-1; 13 nucleotides agree with TRBD2. There are 17 residues in the CDR3. V shed 5 bases, J shed 0 bases, and the junction held 4 bases outside the gene matches. The germline CDR1 and CDR2 sequences are MNHEY and SMNVEV (reference sequence). Here the CDR3 reads CASSPTSGRASYNEQFF. The DNA for the CDR3 is TGTGCCAGCAGTCCCACTAGCGGGAGGGCCTCCTACAATGAGCAGTTCTTC.

This chain uses TRBV5-6 with TRBJ2-1; 10 bases are shared with TRBD1. J lost 4 bases, V lost 4 bases, and 8 bases had no gene match. Germline V gene sequence: CDR1 SGHDT, CDR2 YYEEEE. This CDR3 region has 16 residues. This CDR3 reads CASSPLGQGVYNEQFF. For the CDR3, the DNA is TGTGCCAGCAGCCCCCTTGGACAGGGGGTTTACAATGAGCAGTTCTTC. Combining the CDR3 with reference TRBV5-6 and TRBJ2-1 gives the whole variable domain DAGVTQSPTHLIKTRGQQVTLRCSPKSGHDTVSWYQQALGQGPQFIFQYYEEEERQRGNFPDRFSGHQFPNYSSELNVNALLLGDSALYLCASSPLGQGVYNEQFFGPGTRLTVL.

The V call is TRBV12-3 or TRBV12-4, the J call TRBJ1-3; D ambiguous. V lost 3 bases to trimming and J lost 9 bases, with 6 bases between them. The CDR3 spans 11 residues. CDR3 DNA sequence: TGTGCCAGCAGTTTGGCCAGCACCATATATTTT. Protein sequence: CASSLASTIYF.